The rows below give T cell receptor beta chains drawn from one sample of a study of radiotherapy plus CTLA-4 blockade in lung cancer. Measured with immunoSEQ multiplex PCR; TCRdb has only the in-frame clones, and not every one. The sample records tens of thousands of clones, 77% being singletons. Sequenced here: peripheral blood, sampled from a patient treated with radiotherapy plus ipilimumab. Every receptor here comes from a human donor with non-small cell lung cancer who had a partial response to radiotherapy plus ipilimumab. Each CDR3 is given with its conserved first and last residue. The order of the fields is J gene, clone size, V gene, D gene, CDR3 length, CDR3 DNA, CDR3 protein. D genes are given only for firm matches. A row's size may be missing; if present it is once, few, many or a size class.

TRBJ2-3 NA TRBV5-1 TRBD1 18 TGCGCCAGCAGCTCGCCGCGGGGACAGGGGGCGATCGCAGATACGCAGTATTTT CASSSPRGQGAIADTQYF
TRBJ2-7 once TRBV11-2 NA 13 TGTGCCAGCAGCCCAGCGGGCTCCTACGAGCAGTACTTC CASSPAGSYEQYF
TRBJ1-4 NA TRBV27 NA 13 TGTGCCAGCAGTTTAATTCGGGGGGAAAAACTGTTTTTT CASSLIRGEKLFF
TRBJ2-7 once TRBV10-1 NA 15 TGCGCCAGCAGTGAAGGGACATCTACTTCCTACGAGCAGTACTTC CASSEGTSTSYEQYF
TRBJ1-1 NA TRBV6-5 NA 13 TGTGCCAGCAGCCGCCGAGGGCACACTGAAGCTTTCTTT CASSRRGHTEAFF
TRBJ2-1 NA TRBV27 NA 15 TGTGCCAGCAGTTTAAAGGAGAGCTCCTACAATGAGCAGTTCTTC CASSLKESSYNEQFF
TRBJ2-7 NA TRBV5-5 NA 15 TGTGCCAGCAGCTTTGAGGTAATAGGCTCCTACGAGCAGTACTTC CASSFEVIGSYEQYF
TRBJ2-7 NA TRBV6-4 NA 15 TGTGCCAGCAGTGGCCCCCGGGACACCTCCTACGAGCAGTACTTC CASSGPRDTSYEQYF
TRBJ2-7 NA TRBV6-5 TRBD2 13 TGTGCCAGCAGGGCGGGGGGTGGTAACGAGCAGTACTTC CASRAGGGNEQYF
TRBJ2-2 NA TRBV11-3 NA 12 TGTGCCAGCAGCTTTTTCGGCGGGGAGCTGTTTTTT CASSFFGGELFF
TRBJ2-2 NA TRBV7-2 TRBD1 16 TGTGCCAGCACCTCGAGGACAGGAGCGAACACCGGGGAGCTGTTTTTT CASTSRTGANTGELFF
TRBJ1-6 NA TRBV6-5 TRBD1 14 TGTGCCAGCAGCCGACAGGGGGAGAGATCACCCCTCCACTTT CASSRQGERSPLHF
TRBJ1-1 NA TRBV6-1 TRBD1 14 TGTGCCAGCAGTGAATACAGGGGTTACACTGAAGCTTTCTTT CASSEYRGYTEAFF
TRBJ2-1 NA TRBV14 TRBD2 16 TGTGCCAGCAGCCAAGATGGCGGGGGAAGATACAATGAGCAGTTCTTC CASSQDGGGRYNEQFF
TRBJ2-7 NA TRBV29-1 TRBD1 12 TGCAGCGTGGGACAGGATTCCTACGAGCAGTACTTC CSVGQDSYEQYF
TRBJ1-1 NA TRBV10-2 NA 13 TGCGCCAGCTCATTCGAGGAGAACACTGAAGCTTTCTTT CASSFEENTEAFF